What follows are 32 T cell receptor beta chains derived from one specimen sequenced in a study of diagnostic markers for celiac disease. TCRdb reworked the reads into one entry per CDR3 protein, no DNA. The table for this sample gives around 8,000 distinct CDR3 sequences. The sample comprised either unsorted cells or a sorted T cell fraction (not recorded which). These receptors were taken from a human donor. This table probably holds off-target reads from a library built for another chain.

Here the CDR3 reads CASSLHPGRSYEQYF. J is TRBJ2-7 and V is TRBV5-1; the D call of TRBD1 rests on TCRdb alone, since no DNA is present to check it. The CDR3 runs 15 residues. Germline V gene sequence: CDR1 SGHRS, CDR2 YFSETQ.

V and J are TRBV5-1 and TRBJ1-2. Per the germline V gene, CDR1 is SGHRS and CDR2 is YFSETQ. The CDR3 runs 12 residues. The CDR3 loop reads CASSLSQDGYTF.

The chain has TRBV2 and TRBJ1-2. From germline, CDR1 is SNHLY and CDR2 FYNNEI. The CDR3 has 12 residues. The CDR3 sequence: CASSESGYGYTF. The complete variable domain, with remaining parts taken from reference TRBV2 and TRBJ1-2, reads EPEVTQTPSHQVTQMGQEVILRCVPISNHLYFYWYRQILGQKVEFLVSFYNNEISEKSEIFDDQFSVERPDGSNFTLKIRSTKLEDSAMYFCASSESGYGYTFGSGTRLTVV.

In terms of frequency, this clonotype is medium-sized. V is TRBV6-2 or TRBV6-3 and J is TRBJ1-2; TCRdb designates TRBD1, a call that cannot be tested without DNA. The germline CDR1 and CDR2 sequences are MNHEY and SVGEGT. The CDR3 runs 16 residues. CDR3 region: CASGRDKVWDTDGYTF.

The chain links TRBV10-2 to TRBJ2-2; the D call of TRBD2 rests on TCRdb alone, since no DNA is present to check it. The CDR3 is 15 residues long. Germline loops: CDR1 WSHSY, CDR2 SAAADI. The CDR3 here is CATQKARVNTGELFF.

The V gene is TRBV18, the J gene TRBJ1-1. CDR1 is KGHSH, CDR2 LQKENI, per germline. The CDR3 runs to 16 residues. CDR3 amino acids: CASSQQQPTGDTEAFF. The full variable domain, with the rest looked up from reference TRBV18 and TRBJ1-1, is NAGVMQNPRHLVRRRGQEARLRCSPMKGHSHVYWYRQLPEEGLKFMVYLQKENIIDESGMPKERFSAEFPKEGPSILRIQQVVRGDSAAYFCASSQQQPTGDTEAFFGQGTRLTVV.

This chain uses TRBV28 with TRBJ1-5. The CDR3 has 17 amino acids. Germline CDR1 MDHEN, CDR2 SYDVKM. CDR3: CASSLVVGGSSNQPQHF.

The CDR3 sequence is CSASPGLLQPQHF. The V and J genes are TRBV20-1 and TRBJ1-5; no DNA is available, so the TRBD1 call from TCRdb remains unchecked. Per the germline V gene, CDR1 is DFQATT and CDR2 is SNEGSKA (reference sequence). The CDR3 runs 13 residues.

The V call is TRBV5-5, the J call TRBJ1-2; TCRdb's D call of TRBD1 is untestable without DNA. Germline V gene data show CDR1 as SGHKS and CDR2 as YYEKEE (reference sequence). There are 13 residues in the CDR3. The CDR3 loop is CASSRTGGFGYTF. Together with reference TRBV5-5 and TRBJ1-2, the CDR3 gives the full variable domain: DAGVTQSPTHLIKTRGQQVTLRCSPISGHKSVSWYQQVLGQGPQFIFQYYEKEERGRGNFPDRFSARQFPNYSSELNVNALLLGDSALYLCASSRTGGFGYTFGSGTRLTVV.

V gene TRBV30 combines with J gene TRBJ2-4. In germline, CDR1 is GTSNPN, CDR2 SVGIG (reference sequence). The CDR3 has 11 residues. The CDR3 is CAWTNGNIQYF.

The chain couples TRBV28 to TRBJ2-1; TCRdb's D call, TRBD2, is unchecked because there is no DNA. The germline V gene has CDR1 MDHEN and CDR2 SYDVKM. The CDR3 runs to 13 residues. CDR3 sequence: CASSRQGTSLQFF.

Frequency places this clonotype as medium-sized. V gene TRBV15 combines with J gene TRBJ1-5; checking the TCRdb D call of TRBD1 is not possible without DNA. This CDR3 region has 14 residues. From germline, CDR1 is LNHNV and CDR2 YYDKDF (reference sequence). This chain's CDR3 is CATGTAYSNQPQHF.

The chain is built from TRBV3-1 and TRBJ2-5; checking the TCRdb D call of TRBD2 is not possible without DNA. CDR1 is LGHDT, CDR2 YNNKEL, per germline (reference sequence). The CDR3 extends over 17 amino acids. Here the CDR3 reads CASSPPRGGSISGTQYF.

This chain connects TRBV5-1 to TRBJ2-6; no DNA is available, so the TRBD1 call from TCRdb remains unchecked. Germline CDR1 and CDR2: SGHRS and YFSETQ. This CDR3 is 18 amino acids long. CDR3: CASSLEGQGSFGANVLTF.

The chain is built from TRBV29-1 and TRBJ2-7; the D gene TCRdb calls, TRBD2, cannot be checked with no DNA. The length of the CDR3 is 14 residues. CDR1 and CDR2 (germline): SQVTM, ANQGSEA. This CDR3 is CSVAWQREGGEQYF.

V and J are TRBV28 and TRBJ1-5; checking the TCRdb D call of TRBD1 is not possible without DNA. Germline lookup yields CDR1 MDHEN and CDR2 SYDVKM. The CDR3 length is 16 residues. The CDR3 sequence: CASSFWAGTVNQPQHF.

This rearrangement joins TRBV10-3 to TRBJ2-3; TCRdb reports TRBD2, a call that lacks DNA to check it against. The length of the CDR3 is 13 residues. CDR1 is ENHRY, CDR2 SYGVKD, per germline. The CDR3 reads CAIKSETTDTQYF.

The chain employs TRBV28 and TRBJ2-7; TCRdb reports TRBD1, a call that lacks DNA to check it against. Germline V gene lookup returns CDR1 MDHEN and CDR2 SYDVKM. The CDR3 has 17 residues. CDR3: CASSFWGGGNPSLEQYF. Full variable domain (remainder filled in from reference TRBV28 and TRBJ2-7): DVKVTQSSRYLVKRTGEKVFLECVQDMDHENMFWYRQDPGLGLRLIYFSYDVKMKEKGDIPEGYSVSREKKERFSLILESASTNQTSMYLCASSFWGGGNPSLEQYFGPGTRLTVT.

This clonotype is labeled medium-sized based on frequency. This chain connects TRBV7-7 to TRBJ2-7; TCRdb lists TRBD1, though no DNA is available to test this call. From germline, CDR1 is SSHAT and CDR2 FNYEAQ (reference sequence). This CDR3 spans 16 amino acids. The CDR3 region is CASSLRGQGARYEQYF.

CDR3 in amino acids: CASTAGLTNTGELFF. The V gene is TRBV19, the J gene TRBJ2-2; TCRdb's D call of TRBD2 is untestable without DNA. The CDR3 totals 15 residues. Looked up from germline, CDR1 is LNHDA and CDR2 is SQIVND (reference sequence).

This chain links TRBV7-2 with TRBJ2-3; absent DNA, TCRdb's TRBD2 call cannot be checked. Per the germline V gene, CDR1 is SGHTA and CDR2 is FQGNSA. CDR3 length: 15 amino acids. The CDR3 here is CASSLVAAGSDTQYF.

The V call is TRBV19, the J call TRBJ2-7; with no DNA, the TCRdb D assignment of TRBD1 cannot be verified. The CDR3 runs 15 residues. Germline V lookup: CDR1 LNHDA, CDR2 SQIVND (reference sequence). The CDR3 loop is CASSWGGESSYEQYF.

This clonotype is medium-sized (0.01 to 0.1%) by frequency. This chain uses TRBV6-5 with TRBJ2-7; without DNA, the TCRdb call of TRBD2 cannot be checked. The CDR3 has 12 amino acids. Germline assignment: CDR1 MNHEY and CDR2 SVGAGI. The CDR3 loop reads CASGSLSYEQYF.

This clonotype is classed as medium-sized by frequency. The chain combines TRBV19 with TRBJ1-5. CDR1 is LNHDA and CDR2 is SQIVND in the germline V gene (reference sequence). The CDR3 length is 15 residues. The CDR3 reads CASSTRREGSKPQHF.

The J gene is TRBJ2-3, the V gene TRBV14; TCRdb proposes TRBD2, but this gene call is untestable without DNA. Germline assignment: CDR1 SGHDN and CDR2 FVKESK. This CDR3 has 16 residues. CDR3 loop: CASSQGDSGGADTQYF.

The chain uses TRBV5-1 and TRBJ2-6; the D gene TCRdb calls, TRBD1, cannot be checked with no DNA. The germline V gene has CDR1 SGHRS and CDR2 YFSETQ. The CDR3 totals 17 residues. The CDR3 sequence: CASSLSGRNSGANVLTF. Together with reference TRBV5-1 and TRBJ2-6, the CDR3 gives the full variable domain: KAGVTQTPRYLIKTRGQQVTLSCSPISGHRSVSWYQQTPGQGLQFLFEYFSETQRNKGNFPGRFSGRQFSNSRSEMNVSTLELGDSALYLCASSLSGRNSGANVLTFGAGSRLTVL.

The chain carries TRBV6-6 and TRBJ1-2; TCRdb indicates TRBD1, and absent DNA this call remains unverified. The CDR3 totals 15 residues. Germline assignment: CDR1 MNHNY and CDR2 SVGAGI (reference sequence). Here the CDR3 reads CASSYDLGGGDGYTF.

According to its frequency, this clonotype is medium-sized (0.01 to 0.1%). V is TRBV7-3 and J is TRBJ1-4. Per germline, CDR1 SGHTA and CDR2 FQGTGA. This CDR3 is built from 13 residues. CDR3 sequence: CASSLTADEKLFF.

CDR3 sequence reads: CASSLSQGETQYF. The chain joins TRBV27 to TRBJ2-5. Per germline, CDR1 MNHEY and CDR2 SMNVEV (reference sequence). The length of the CDR3 is 13 residues.

The chain combines TRBV3-1 with TRBJ2-2; the TCRdb call, TRBD1, lacks DNA for checking. Germline lookup yields CDR1 LGHDT and CDR2 YNNKEL (reference sequence). There are 16 residues in the CDR3. The chain's CDR3 is CASSSWTGANTGELFF.

This chain connects TRBV12-3 or TRBV12-4 to TRBJ2-2. The CDR3 sequence is 18 residues long. The CDR3 sequence is CASSSVFFLDANTGELFF.

This chain uses TRBV7-9 with TRBJ1-2. The CDR3 loop spans 13 amino acids. CDR1 and CDR2 from the germline V gene are SEHNR and FQNEAQ (reference sequence). The CDR3 region is CASSFGLNYGYTF.